Shown below are 8 T cell receptor beta chains from a single sample sequenced in a study of blood T cell repertoires in COVID-19. Sequencing used immunoSEQ multiplex PCR; TCRdb keeps in-frame clones, though not all of them. The sample shows roughly 77,000 clones, about four fifths of them seen only once. Sequencing was carried out using peripheral blood. The receptors originated from a man aged 60 to 75 with COVID-19, enrolled during active disease.

On this clone: This specimen includes other DNA sequences encoding the same CDR3. The rearrangement uses TRBV19 and TRBJ1-5; perhaps TRBD1 as D (5 bases). V gave up 5 bases and J gave up 7 bases, with 12 bases separating them. CDR1 and CDR2 from the germline V gene are LNHDA and SQIVND (reference sequence). This CDR3 comprises 13 residues. The CDR3 loop is CASSGPGNQPQHF. The CDR3 DNA reads TGTGCCAGTAGTGGCCCAGGGAACCAGCCCCAGCATTTT.

The chain employs TRBV10-3 and TRBJ2-3; D possibly corresponds to TRBD1 (7 bases). The V end was cut by 11 bases, the J end by 4 bases, with 16 bases between. This CDR3 has 13 amino acids. Germline values: CDR1 ENHRY, CDR2 SYGVKD. In DNA form, the CDR3 reads TGTGCCTCGTCAGGGGGACTCGCAGATACGCAGTATTTT. Translated: CASSGGLADTQYF.

The gene calls are TRBV29-1 and TRBJ2-1; D uncertain. CDR1 SQVTM and CDR2 ANQGSEA come from the germline V gene. CDR3 length: 11 residues. V lost 5 bases and J lost 4, with 6 bases in between. The chain's CDR3 is CSVSTYNEQFF. DNA for the CDR3: TGCAGCGTTTCGACTTACAATGAGCAGTTCTTC.

This chain links TRBV25-1 with TRBJ1-1, with D perhaps matching TRBD1 (5 bases). Per the germline V gene, CDR1 is MGHDK and CDR2 is SYGVNS. Trimming took off 5 bases at V and 5 bases at J, with 9 bases between the two ends. The CDR3 runs to 12 residues. The CDR3 region has the DNA TGTGCCAGCAGTTGGGGGGAAACTGAAGCTTTCTTT. The encoded protein is CASSWGETEAFF.

J is TRBJ2-7 and V is TRBV4-2, with TRBD2 as a possible D gene (6 bases). Germline V gives CDR1 LGHNA, CDR2 YNFKEQ. Between the trimmed V and J ends, which lost 8 bases and 3 bases, there was a span of 17 bases. The CDR3 spans 14 residues. CDR3 coding DNA: TGTGCCAGCGGAGGGTCCCTAGGGGACTACGAGCAGTACTTC. Protein: CASGGSLGDYEQYF.

This clone has just one count. The chain combines TRBV6-5 with TRBJ1-4; TRBD1 might be the D (6 bases). V lost 7 bases and J lost 2, with 14 bases in between. CDR3 length equals 15 residues. CDR1 is MNHEY, CDR2 SVGAGI, per germline. The CDR3 DNA sequence: TGTGCCAGCAAGGTCCAGGGGCACACTAATGAAAAACTGTTTTTT. This translates into CASKVQGHTNEKLFF.

This chain joins TRBV6-6 and TRBJ1-6; 8 bases agree with TRBD1. The V segment lost 5 bases and the J segment 0 bases; nucleotides outside the gene matches: 6. The CDR3 has 17 residues. The V gene's germline CDR1 is MNHNY and CDR2 SVGAGI (reference sequence). CDR3 in DNA: TGTGCCAGCAGTCCGACAGGGGCGAGCTCCTATAATTCACCCCTCCACTTT. It specifies CASSPTGASSYNSPLHF.

A few counts support this clone. V usage is TRBV15 and J usage is TRBJ1-2; maybe TRBD1 (5 bases). This CDR3 contains 16 residues. Germline assignment: CDR1 LNHNV and CDR2 YYDKDF (reference sequence). The V end lost 0 bases, the J end lost 4 bases, and 15 bases lay between the germline ends. The CDR3 bases are TGTGCCACCAGCAGAGATCAGGGCAGACGCCGCTATGGCTACACCTTC. Protein sequence: CATSRDQGRRRYGYTF.